The sequence of this TCR beta chain was determined in a study of blood T cell repertoires in COVID-19. Note on this clone: The same CDR3 is also encoded by other DNA sequences in this sample.

Profiled with immunoSEQ multiplex PCR; TCRdb holds only in-frame clones, not every one. The table records approximately 190,000 clones, roughly 80% of them present only once. The sequence was collected from a woman in her thirties or forties with acute or convalescent COVID-19. The material sequenced was peripheral blood.

CDR3 amino acids: CASSSEETQYF. The CDR3 DNA sequence: TGTGCCAGTTCCAGTGAAGAGACCCAGTACTTC. The V call is TRBV2, the J call TRBJ2-5; D gene unclear. There are 11 residues in the CDR3. CDR1 and CDR2 from the germline V gene are SNHLY and FYNNEI. V was clipped by 9 bases and J by 3 bases, with 8 bases between them.